This T cell receptor beta chain comes out of a study of T cells in women clearing cervical HPV infection (dated by TCRdb to 2017 to 2018). The study in broad terms: The cases were 25 to 30 women with histologically confirmed HPV16-related CIN3 or worse, and 2 of these cases were invasive cancers. Controls were over 20 women whose single incident HPV16 infection cleared within 12 months without precancer or cancer developing. Blood from cases was collected at the visit at which the lesion was first identified, whereas blood from controls was collected once infection was no longer detected. For cases, the median interval between lesion detection and blood sampling was about 160 days, with an interquartile range of roughly 90 to 200 days. HLA typing was available for only a few women, so HLA type could not be excluded as a confounder. The exploratory proof-of-principle case-control study was nested within the Guanacaste HPV Natural History Study in Costa Rica and compared TCR repertoires across cervical HPV16 outcomes. Cases and controls were matched on year of sample collection and on age within five years. Cases had a median age of almost 35 years compared with under 40 for controls, and baseline characteristics showed no significant differences between the groups. The parent cohort enrolled about 9,700 women aged 18 or older in Guanacaste, Costa Rica, in 1993 to 1994 and followed the women for around seven years. Quality controls consisted of five blinded duplicates per group, for a total of some 60 samples made up of approximately 50 participants and about ten replicates.

Every participant had a single incident cervical HPV16 infection, and prevalent HPV16 infections were excluded. Cervical HPV DNA was detected by MY09/MY11 PCR, and genotyping was performed by dot-blot hybridization. Roughly 15 mL of heparinized blood were centrifuged, and the buffy coat was aliquoted, frozen at -30°C, then stored at -80°C. QIAGEN kits were used to extract genomic DNA from the buffy coat specimens. General findings and caveats noted by the study authors: Across sequencing depths, CIN3+ cases showed significantly higher TCR repertoire richness than controls, but evenness did not differ between the groups. TRBV6-7 relative abundance was lower in cases than in controls (about 0.099% versus 0.16%; Bonferroni P = 0.0008). Cases were distinguished from controls with an estimated AUC of about 0.8 by random forest classifiers combining richness and V gene abundances. The cross-sectional design could not show whether associations preceded infection or resulted from it; effector/memory subsets and HPV-specific T cells were not isolated. Because T-cell numbers per sample were unknown, differences in richness could reflect varying T-cell content rather than repertoire biology.

On this clone itself: This clone's antigen is unknown. The read is 3 residues too short to cover the CDR3 end, so that end is filled in from the germline J gene.

TCR beta CDR3 regions were amplified by multiplex PCR using the immunoSEQ assay from an average of roughly 1,300 ng genomic DNA per sample. The assay corrected primer bias using a complete synthetic TCR repertoire to establish an amplification baseline. Amplicons were sequenced on the Illumina platform. Under the source paper's analysis protocol: Error correction of the sequences involved clustering with frequency ratios plus a modified nearest-neighbor algorithm, after which the sequences were analyzed in the immunoSEQ Analyzer using IMGT gene definitions. At each rarefaction depth, TCR richness and evenness were averaged across 20 rarefaction repeats, and samples with fewer sequences than that depth were excluded. Wilcoxon rank sum tests with FDR correction were used to compare V, D and J gene relative abundances between the groups. For the blinded duplicates, the intraclass correlation was 95% to 97% for TCR richness and averaged 76.4% across roughly 65 gene segments. In TCRdb, the immuneACCESS table is reduced to in-frame sequences with V and J assigned. These tables do not hold every clone; where another copy was compared, an unresolved V gene accounts for under half, and the others remain unexplained. D and trimming come from the DNA, and the V and J calls and clone size come from that table. The sample table holds tens of thousands of clones. The top ten clones comprise more than 9% of the sample.

V is cut by 1 base and J by 0 bases, and the space between the germline ends is 10 bases. The CDR3, from cysteine to phenylalanine, totals 15 residues. Of the CDR3's DNA, 36 bases were read; they are in frame from base 1. The TCR originated in a woman aged 18 to 75 with a cervical HPV16 infection that either progressed to CIN3+ or cleared (not recorded which). This receptor chain uses TRBV12-3 or TRBV12-4 and TRBJ2-7, with no confident D gene call. The sample taken for sequencing was blood buffy coat. The sequenced part of the CDR3 DNA is TGTGCCAGCAGTTTAGGGCAAGTTCCCTCCTACGAG. Its translation reads: CASSLGQVPSYE. The CDR3, in full, reads CASSLGQVPSYEQYF.